The present entry profiles one T cell receptor beta chain with its context. The data were taken from a study of CD8 T cells in Susac syndrome. Random hexamers were used to reverse transcribe the RNA input (0.5 to 1 ug). TCRdb reprocessed the immunoSEQ multiplex PCR reads with MiXCR, giving one entry per CDR3 protein. The table records around 150,000 distinct CDR3 sequences, approximately 95% of them present only once. Negative isolation yielded CD4+ and CD8+ T cells, and FACS enriched TEMRA cells. CDR3 length: 11 amino acids. Looked up from germline, CDR1 is KGHDR and CDR2 is SFDVKD. Trimming shortened V by 4 bases and J by 4 bases, and 1 base separated the two germline ends.

The V gene is TRBV24-1, the J gene TRBJ2-1; D uncertain. The origin of this receptor is a human donor with multiple sclerosis. The specimen was CD4+ T cells from PBMCs. CDR3 residues: CATSEYNEQFF. Here the CDR3 DNA reads TGTGCCACCAGTGAGTACAATGAGCAGTTCTTC.